This TCR beta chain was recorded in a study of shared clonotypes between healthy human individuals. Study as a whole: Two women and three men aged 18 to 49 served as donors. CD4 naive and CD4 memory each took three plates per donor, while CD8 naive took two and CD8 memory one.

Findings of the study overall: Represented diversity, genetic and exposure-history alike, was limited by few donors.

Repertoires were generated with immunoSEQ multiplex PCR, while TCRdb's copy carries only in-frame clones and drops some. The table has 2 million to 2.5 million clones, less than 95% seen once; the top ten hold 0.37%. Of note for this clone: The antigen is unknown.

The CDR3 contains 18 residues. V gave up 4 bases and J gave up 0 bases, with 17 bases separating them. Germline values: CDR1 SGHNT, CDR2 YYREEE (reference sequence). The chain carries TRBV5-4 and TRBJ2-6; D is perhaps TRBD1 (6 bases). Sequencing input: naive CD4+ T cells from PBMCs. The subset was: CD45RA+ positively selected. The source of this sequence is a man younger than 35 in good health. Some clones in this sample may be carry-over from other donors' samples. Written as DNA, the CDR3 is TGTGCCAGCAGCCAAGGGGGTACGGGAAGCTCTGGGGCCAACGTCCTGACTTTC. Its translation: CASSQGGTGSSGANVLTF.